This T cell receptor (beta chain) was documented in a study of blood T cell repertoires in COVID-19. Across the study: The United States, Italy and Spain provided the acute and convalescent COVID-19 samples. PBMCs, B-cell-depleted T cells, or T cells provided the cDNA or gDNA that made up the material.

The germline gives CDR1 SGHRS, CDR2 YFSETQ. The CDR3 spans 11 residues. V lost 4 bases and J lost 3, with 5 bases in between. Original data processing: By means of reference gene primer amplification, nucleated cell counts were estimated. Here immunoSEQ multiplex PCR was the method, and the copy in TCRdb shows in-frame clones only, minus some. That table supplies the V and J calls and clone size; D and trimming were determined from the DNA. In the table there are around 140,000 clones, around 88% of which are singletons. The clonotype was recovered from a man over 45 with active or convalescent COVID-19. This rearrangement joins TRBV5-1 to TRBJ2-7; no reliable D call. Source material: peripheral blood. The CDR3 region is CASSNNYEQYF. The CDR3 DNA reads TGCGCCAGCAGCAATAACTACGAGCAGTACTTC.